The entry that follows covers one TCR beta chain sequence. The entry originates in a study of blood T cell repertoires in COVID-19. Looking at the study overall: The analysed material was cDNA or gDNA that came from T cells, B-cell-depleted T cells, or PBMCs.

How the authors handled the data: The assay estimated nucleated cells by amplifying reference gene primers. Here immunoSEQ multiplex PCR was the method, and the copy in TCRdb shows in-frame clones only, minus some. For V, J and clone size, that table is used; D and trimming come from the DNA. This table holds roughly 230,000 clones, roughly 80% found once. CDR3 length: 15 amino acids. V dropped 2 bases and J dropped 4; count of bases not matched to a gene: 3. Germline CDR1 and CDR2: MNHEY and SMNVEV (reference sequence). The source material was peripheral blood. This clonotype was obtained from a woman between 50 and 59 years old with acute or convalescent COVID-19. The J gene is TRBJ2-7, the V gene TRBV27; 12 bases are shared with TRBD2. The CDR3 loop is CASSLLAGGSYEQYF. CDR3 nucleotides: TGTGCCAGCAGTTTACTAGCGGGAGGGAGTTACGAGCAGTACTTC.